This T cell receptor (beta chain) derives from a study of OX40 agonist ivuxolimab in advanced cancers. Study in general: Three patients responded partially, comprising one with hepatocellular carcinoma and two with cutaneous melanoma.

Researchers took blood at baseline, on cycle 4 day 1, and on cycle 7 day 1. Produced via immunoSEQ multiplex PCR; TCRdb's table is partial and in-frame only. Of under 100,000 clones in the sample, 80% to 95% were seen once. The CDR3 loop spans 11 amino acids. Trimming cost V 5 bases and J 7 bases, with 3 bases left between them. Germline values: CDR1 SNHLY, CDR2 FYNNEI. This material consisted of CD4+ or CD8+ T cells sorted from blood, taken in a trial of the OX40 agonist ivuxolimab. The chain carries TRBV2 and TRBJ1-6; no firm D call. This clonotype was obtained from an adult with an advanced solid tumor such as melanoma, head and neck, liver or kidney cancer. The DNA of the CDR3 is TGTGCCAGCAGTTCGAATTCACCCCTCCACTTT. This translates into CASSSNSPLHF.